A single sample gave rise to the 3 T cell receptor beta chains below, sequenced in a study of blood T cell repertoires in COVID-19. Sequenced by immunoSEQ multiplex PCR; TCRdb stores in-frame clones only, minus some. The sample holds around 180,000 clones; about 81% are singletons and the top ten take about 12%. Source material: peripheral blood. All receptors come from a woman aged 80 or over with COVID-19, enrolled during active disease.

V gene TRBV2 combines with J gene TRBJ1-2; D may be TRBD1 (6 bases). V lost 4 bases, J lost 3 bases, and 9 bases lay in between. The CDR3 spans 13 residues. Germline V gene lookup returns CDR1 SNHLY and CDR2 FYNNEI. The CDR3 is CASSGQGYYGYTF. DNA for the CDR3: TGTGCCAGCAGTGGTCAGGGGTACTATGGCTACACCTTC. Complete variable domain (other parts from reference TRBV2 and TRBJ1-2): EPEVTQTPSHQVTQMGQEVILRCVPISNHLYFYWYRQILGQKVEFLVSFYNNEISEKSEIFDDQFSVERPDGSNFTLKIRSTKLEDSAMYFCASSGQGYYGYTFGSGTRLTVV.

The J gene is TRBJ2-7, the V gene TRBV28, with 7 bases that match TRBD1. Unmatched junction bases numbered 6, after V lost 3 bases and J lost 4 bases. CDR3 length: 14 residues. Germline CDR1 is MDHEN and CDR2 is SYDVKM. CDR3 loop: CASSFWAGGYEQYF. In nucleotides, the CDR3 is TGTGCCAGCAGTTTTTGGGCAGGGGGTTACGAGCAGTACTTC.

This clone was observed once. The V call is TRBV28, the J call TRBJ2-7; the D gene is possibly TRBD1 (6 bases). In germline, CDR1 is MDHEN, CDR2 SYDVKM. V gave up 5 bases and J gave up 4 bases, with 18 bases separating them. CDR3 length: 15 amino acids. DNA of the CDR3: TGTGCCAGCAGTGCGGTGGACAGCCTTGGGTACGAGCAGTACTTC. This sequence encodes CASSAVDSLGYEQYF. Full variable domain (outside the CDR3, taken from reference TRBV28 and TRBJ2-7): DVKVTQSSRYLVKRTGEKVFLECVQDMDHENMFWYRQDPGLGLRLIYFSYDVKMKEKGDIPEGYSVSREKKERFSLILESASTNQTSMYLCASSAVDSLGYEQYFGPGTRLTVT.